The table lists the clone carrying this T cell receptor (beta chain) with many counts. This entry comes from a study of T-cell reconstitution after alpha-beta-depleted transplantation in children. V dropped 1 base and J dropped 4 bases, with 11 bases sitting between them. This CDR3 contains 14 residues. CDR1 SGHVS and CDR2 FNYEAQ come from the germline V gene. Unique molecular identifiers were incorporated into the prepared TCRbeta library. Using its own MiXCR run on the PCR reads, TCRdb lists one record per CDR3 protein. In the table there are 100,000 to 120,000 distinct CDR3 sequences, about a tenth of which are singletons.

The starting material was PBMCs from the stem cell graft donor, obtained from the stem cell graft. The V gene is TRBV7-6, the J gene TRBJ2-7, with D tentatively TRBD2 (7 bases). The receptor's source is a human donor who donated a stem cell graft to a child with acute lymphoblastic leukemia. CDR3 nucleotide sequence: TGTGCCAGCAGCTTAGGAGGGGGGGGGTACGAGCAGTACTTC. Residues: CASSLGGGGYEQYF.